This entry lists 32 T cell receptor beta chains sequenced from one sample in a study of spatial heterogeneity in lung cancer. As to time point: sample taken at primary tumor resection. Extraction of whole RNA from tumor, nontumor lung or frozen PBMC preceded unsorted sequencing. From the 5' RACE reads, TCRdb called clonotypes with MiXCR, one entry per CDR3 protein. The sample records 30,000 to 40,000 distinct CDR3 sequences, 5.2% being singletons. Sample: PBMCs, taken at surgery. The receptor set was obtained from a female donor with early-stage non-small cell lung cancer.

This clonotype was detected ten times or more. The V call is TRBV27, the J call TRBJ1-4, with 8 bases lining up with TRBD1. V lost 9 bases, J lost 8 bases, and 14 bases stayed unmatched. The CDR3 contains 15 residues. Germline CDR1 is MNHEY and CDR2 is SMNVEV (reference sequence). CDR3 loop: CASSTRTGFGEKLFF. Written as DNA, the CDR3 is TGTGCCAGTTCGACCCGGACAGGGTTTGGAGAAAAACTGTTTTTT.

This clonotype came up many times. The V and J genes are TRBV27 and TRBJ1-2; a possible D gene is TRBD1 (5 bases). V gave up 4 bases and J gave up 4 bases, with 19 bases separating them. The CDR3 covers 16 residues. CDR1 and CDR2 from the germline V gene are MNHEY and SMNVEV (reference sequence). The CDR3 nucleotides are TGTGCCAGCAGTTCCCTGCGAGGGAAGGGGCCCTATGGCTACACCTTC. Encoded protein: CASSSLRGKGPYGYTF.

The V gene is TRBV19, the J gene TRBJ1-5; no clear D gene. Germline CDR1 reads LNHDA; CDR2 reads SQIVND (reference sequence). The CDR3 extends over 15 amino acids. The V and J ends lost 3 bases and 0 bases respectively, with 9 bases between them. The CDR3 DNA sequence: TGTGCCAGTAGTATCACGGATTATAGCAATCAGCCCCAGCATTTT. Protein sequence: CASSITDYSNQPQHF.

This clonotype was detected many times. The CDR3 coding sequence is TGCACCGGGGGTGTTGGGGACTACGAGCAGTACTTC. This codes for CTGGVGDYEQYF. The V and J genes are TRBV20-1 and TRBJ2-7, with D possibly being TRBD2 (6 bases). The CDR3 covers 12 residues. CDR1 DFQATT and CDR2 SNEGSKA come from the germline V gene (reference sequence).

Ten or more counts support this clonotype. This chain connects TRBV7-2 to TRBJ2-1; D unclear. This CDR3 has 11 residues. V lost 3 bases and J 7 bases, leaving 4 bases between the germline ends. Per germline, CDR1 SGHTA and CDR2 FQGNSA. Written as DNA, the CDR3 is TGTGCCAGCAGCTTTAGAAATGAGCAGTTCTTC. Its protein product is CASSFRNEQFF.

The rearrangement links TRBV25-1 to TRBJ2-2; tentatively, D is TRBD1 (5 bases). The V gene's germline CDR1 is MGHDK and CDR2 SYGVNS. V was pared by 6 bases and J by 6 bases, with 11 bases between. CDR3 length equals 13 residues. CDR3 sequence (DNA): TGTGCCAGCAGCAGGGATGTTGCCGGGGAGCTGTTTTTT. It translates to CASSRDVAGELFF.

Only a few counts were recorded for this clonotype. The chain joins TRBV30 to TRBJ2-7; 7 bases agree with TRBD2. Trimming took 0 bases from V and 2 from J; bases not matched to a gene: 4. Germline lookup yields CDR1 GTSNPN and CDR2 SVGIG (reference sequence). The CDR3 extends over 14 amino acids. The CDR3, as DNA: TGTGCCTGGAGTGTATCCAGCGGGGCCTACGAGCAGTACTTC. Protein product: CAWSVSSGAYEQYF. The variable domain in full, completed from reference TRBV30 and TRBJ2-7, reads SQTIHQWPATLVQPVGSPLSLECTVEGTSNPNLYWYRQAAGRGLQLLFYSVGIGQISSEVPQNLSASRPQDRQFILSSKKLLLSDSGFYLCAWSVSSGAYEQYFGPGTRLTVT.

This clonotype has only a few counts. This sequence joins TRBV11-2 and TRBJ2-3; D ambiguous. Trimming left V 1 base short and J 2 bases short, with 10 bases between. Germline V gene sequence: CDR1 SGHAT, CDR2 FQNNGV. The CDR3 length is 15 residues. In DNA form, the CDR3 reads TGTGCCAGCAGCTTAGTAGGGCTCTACACAGATACGCAGTATTTT. Protein: CASSLVGLYTDTQYF.

This clonotype was seen at least ten times. The chain uses TRBV29-1 and TRBJ2-1, with 8 bases fitting TRBD1. Germline CDR1 and CDR2: SQVTM and ANQGSEA. V shed 1 base and J 7 bases; nucleotides not matched to a gene: 12. This CDR3 spans 16 amino acids. CDR3 sequence reads: CSVEGPWGQDPNEQFF. The CDR3, as DNA: TGCAGCGTTGAAGGCCCCTGGGGACAGGACCCTAATGAGCAGTTCTTC.

The J gene is TRBJ2-1, the V gene TRBV7-2, with TRBD2 matching over 8 bases. Germline CDR1 and CDR2: SGHTA and FQGNSA. The ends lost 4 bases at V and 8 bases at J; junction bases unmatched: 13. This CDR3 spans 16 amino acids. The CDR3 spells CASSSAGAPPWDEQFF. DNA for the CDR3: TGTGCCAGCAGCTCAGCGGGGGCCCCCCCTTGGGATGAGCAGTTCTTC.

This clonotype was counted a single time. This rearrangement joins TRBV3-1 to TRBJ1-6, with D unresolved. This CDR3 spans 19 amino acids. V lost 1 base and J 1 base, leaving 17 bases between the germline ends. CDR1 LGHDT and CDR2 YNNKEL come from the germline V gene (reference sequence). The DNA of the CDR3 is TGTGCCAGCAGCCAAGGTCGGCTGGGTTCCTATTCCTATAATTCACCCCTCCACTTT. This gives the protein CASSQGRLGSYSYNSPLHF.

This clonotype showed up many times. The V gene is TRBV12-3 or TRBV12-4, the J gene TRBJ1-2; possible D gene TRBD1, 5 bases. V gave up 2 bases and J gave up 8 bases, with 21 bases separating them. The CDR3 consists of 16 residues. CDR3 protein: CASSLIISGDPAGYTF. For the CDR3, the DNA is TGTGCCAGCAGTTTAATCATAAGTGGGGACCCCGCCGGCTACACCTTC.

This clonotype was seen repeatedly, ten times or more. The V gene is TRBV25-1, the J gene TRBJ2-3; D might be TRBD2 (6 bases). Germline CDR1 MGHDK, CDR2 SYGVNS. Trimming stripped 4 bases from V and 2 bases from J, with 13 bases between. There are 15 residues in the CDR3. Here the CDR3 DNA reads TGTGCCAGCAGTGTTAGCGGCTATGCCACAGATACGCAGTATTTT. Translated, it gives CASSVSGYATDTQYF.

This clonotype was observed a single time. The V gene is TRBV20-1, the J gene TRBJ1-5, with D perhaps matching TRBD1 (5 bases). Germline V gene sequence: CDR1 DFQATT, CDR2 SNEGSKA (reference sequence). V was shortened by 2 bases and J by 5 bases, with 10 bases between the two germline ends. CDR3 length equals 13 residues. The CDR3 DNA sequence: TGCAGTGCTAGACCGGGGGGGGATCAGCCCCAGCATTTT. This codes for CSARPGGDQPQHF.

The gene calls are TRBV6-2 or TRBV6-3 and TRBJ2-4, with D hard to call. The CDR3 runs to 15 residues. CDR1 and CDR2 (germline): MNHEY, SVGEGT. V dropped 2 bases and J dropped 0 bases, with 8 bases sitting between them. CDR3 nucleotide sequence: TGTGCCAGCAGTTACGGGGTCGAAGCCAAAAACATTCAGTACTTC. Its translation: CASSYGVEAKNIQYF.

V and J are TRBV5-1 and TRBJ2-7, with 7 bases matching TRBD2. The CDR3 sequence is 16 residues long. Germline values: CDR1 SGHRS, CDR2 YFSETQ. V gave up 5 bases and J gave up 2 bases; unmatched junction bases: 13. The chain's CDR3 is CASSSKSGGVTYEQYF. The CDR3, as DNA: TGCGCCAGCAGTTCCAAATCGGGGGGAGTCACCTACGAGCAGTACTTC.

The chain uses TRBV4-2 and TRBJ1-1, with D possibly being TRBD1 (6 bases). Germline V gives CDR1 LGHNA, CDR2 YNFKEQ. The CDR3 runs to 15 residues. Trimming took 0 bases from V and 4 from J, leaving 12 bases between them. DNA for the CDR3: TGTGCCAGCAGCCAAGATCCAGGGGTGCTCACTGAAGCTTTCTTT. It encodes CASSQDPGVLTEAFF.

The genes are TRBV7-6 and TRBJ2-5; maybe TRBD2 (6 bases). CDR3 size: 13 residues. The V end lost 5 bases, the J end lost 5 bases, and 12 bases lay between the germline ends. The germline CDR1 and CDR2 sequences are SGHVS and FNYEAQ. CDR3 in DNA: TGTGCCAGCAGCCCGGGACTTTCGGAGACCCAGTACTTC. This gives the protein CASSPGLSETQYF. Complete variable domain (other parts from reference TRBV7-6 and TRBJ2-5): GAGVSQSPRYKVTKRGQDVALRCDPISGHVSLYWYRQALGQGPEFLTYFNYEAQQDKSGLPNDRFSAERPEGSISTLTIQRTEQRDSAMYRCASSPGLSETQYFGPGTRLLVL.

A few counts support this clonotype. The rearrangement joins TRBV9 to TRBJ2-3; D not certain. V gave up 6 bases and J gave up 0 bases, with 14 bases separating them. Germline CDR1 SGDLS, CDR2 YYNGEE. The CDR3 is 15 residues long. DNA for the CDR3: TGTGCCAGCACCTCATCAAGTTTTAGCACAGATACGCAGTATTTT. Its translation: CASTSSSFSTDTQYF.

This clonotype was recorded many times. The chain combines TRBV27 with TRBJ2-7; 12 bases are a match to TRBD1. Trimming cost V 5 bases and J 7 bases; bases outside gene matches: 9. Germline CDR1 is MNHEY and CDR2 is SMNVEV (reference sequence). This CDR3 is 15 amino acids long. For the CDR3, the DNA is TGTGCCAGCAGTAAGCTGGGACAGGGGGCGCGGGAGCAGTACTTC. This sequence encodes CASSKLGQGAREQYF.

This clonotype was detected a few times. CDR3 loop: CASSSTLGGGENEQFF. The CDR3 DNA reads as TGCGCCAGCAGCTCCACCTTAGGGGGAGGAGAGAATGAGCAGTTCTTC. This sequence joins TRBV5-1 and TRBJ2-1, with D perhaps given as TRBD1 or TRBD2 (6 bases each). Looked up from germline, CDR1 is SGHRS and CDR2 is YFSETQ. The CDR3 is 16 residues long. The V and J ends lost 3 bases and 7 bases respectively, with 20 bases between them.

This clonotype was seen many times. The gene calls are TRBV12-3 or TRBV12-4 and TRBJ2-1; no clear D. CDR3 length equals 15 residues. Trimming took 7 bases from V and 6 from J, leaving 19 bases between them. The CDR3 loop reads CASTQGPLFGNEQFF. In DNA form, the CDR3 reads TGTGCCAGCACCCAAGGGCCCCTGTTCGGCAATGAGCAGTTCTTC.

This clonotype was counted many times. CDR3 DNA sequence: TGTGCCAGCAGCTTAGCTGGGTCTGAGACCCAGTACTTC. Translation gives CASSLAGSETQYF. The chain carries TRBV7-2 and TRBJ2-5, with no clear D. The CDR3 is 13 amino acids. The germline gives CDR1 SGHTA, CDR2 FQGNSA. Trimming pared 0 bases from V and 5 bases from J, leaving 7 bases between. Supplemented by reference TRBV7-2 and TRBJ2-5, the full variable domain reads GAGVSQSPSNKVTEKGKDVELRCDPISGHTALYWYRQSLGQGLEFLIYFQGNSAPDKSGLPSDRFSAERTGGSVSTLTIQRTQQEDSAVYLCASSLAGSETQYFGPGTRLLVL.

This clonotype was observed at least ten times. V gene TRBV7-9 combines with J gene TRBJ1-5; maybe TRBD1 (6 bases). Trimming took 5 bases from V and 0 from J, leaving 11 bases between them. The CDR3 consists of 15 residues. From germline, CDR1 is SEHNR and CDR2 FQNEAQ (reference sequence). CDR3 residues: CASSPGGFSNQPQHF. CDR3 DNA: TGTGCCAGCAGCCCCGGGGGCTTTAGCAATCAGCCCCAGCATTTT. The entire variable domain, with the rest obtained from reference TRBV7-9 and TRBJ1-5, is as follows: DTGVSQNPRHKITKRGQNVTFRCDPISEHNRLYWYRQTLGQGPEFLTYFQNEAQLEKSRLLSDRFSAERPKGSFSTLEIQRTEQGDSAMYLCASSPGGFSNQPQHFGDGTRLSIL.

The sample holds a few counts of this clonotype. CDR3 protein: CAISESEIRVRQPQHF. CDR3 sequence (DNA): TGTGCCATCAGTGAGTCGGAGATTCGGGTGCGGCAGCCCCAGCATTTT. The chain combines TRBV10-3 with TRBJ1-5; D uncertain. CDR1 ENHRY and CDR2 SYGVKD come from the germline V gene. The CDR3 loop spans 16 amino acids. Trimming cost V 0 bases and J 7 bases, with 16 bases left between them.

The rearrangement uses TRBV30 and TRBJ1-1; D perhaps matches TRBD1 (5 bases). The CDR3 runs 8 residues. Per the germline V gene, CDR1 is GTSNPN and CDR2 is SVGIG (reference sequence). Trimming removed 5 bases from V and 11 bases from J, with 6 bases in between. The DNA for the CDR3 is TGTGCCTGGTCAGGGGCTTTCTTT. It translates to CAWSGAFF.

This clonotype showed up many times. The J gene is TRBJ2-3, the V gene TRBV7-9, with TRBD2 matching 7 bases. V lost 5 bases, J lost 0 bases, and 11 bases stayed unmatched. The CDR3 runs to 17 residues. Germline V gene lookup returns CDR1 SEHNR and CDR2 FQNEAQ (reference sequence). CDR3 nucleotide sequence: TGTGCCAGCAGCCCCCGCCCAGCGGGGTCTAGCACAGATACGCAGTATTTT. Residues: CASSPRPAGSSTDTQYF.

CDR3 in amino acids: CAIPLWGRNYGYTF. The CDR3 DNA is TGTGCCATTCCCCTCTGGGGGCGTAACTATGGCTACACCTTC. This sequence joins TRBV7-9 and TRBJ1-2, with a tentative D call TRBD1 (6 bases). Germline V lookup: CDR1 SEHNR, CDR2 FQNEAQ (reference sequence). V lost 10 bases to trimming and J lost 1 base, with 16 bases between them. The CDR3 is 14 amino acids.

This clonotype was recorded many times. The rearrangement uses TRBV19 and TRBJ1-2, with TRBD1 matching over 11 bases. Germline V lookup: CDR1 LNHDA, CDR2 SQIVND (reference sequence). V was pared by 4 bases and J by 0 bases, with 4 bases of the junction left unmatched. CDR3 length equals 16 residues. The DNA of the CDR3 is TGTGCCAGTAGTAGACCGGGACAGGGGGCTAACTATGGCTACACCTTC. Residues: CASSRPGQGANYGYTF.

The V gene is TRBV6-6, the J gene TRBJ1-1, with D hard to call. The germline V gene has CDR1 MNHNY and CDR2 SVGAGI (reference sequence). V lost 0 bases and J 5 bases, leaving 13 bases between the germline ends. The CDR3 is made up of 15 amino acids. CDR3 protein: CASSYSKPGRTEAFF. The DNA of the CDR3 is TGTGCCAGCAGTTACTCGAAGCCCGGGAGGACTGAAGCTTTCTTT.

This chain uses TRBV6-5 with TRBJ2-3; a weak D match, TRBD2 (6 bases). The CDR3 is made up of 13 amino acids. Germline V gene sequence: CDR1 MNHEY, CDR2 SVGAGI. V was trimmed by 4 bases and J by 7 bases, leaving 12 bases between them. CDR3 residues: CASSSVLAYTQYF. The CDR3 DNA follows: TGTGCCAGCAGTTCCGTACTAGCTTATACGCAGTATTTT.

This clonotype was observed many times. V is TRBV2 and J is TRBJ2-1; D not resolved. The CDR3 is 18 residues long. V was clipped by 1 base and J by 1 base, with 17 bases between them. CDR1 and CDR2 (germline): SNHLY, FYNNEI. The CDR3 spells CASSEDADNIKSYNEQFF. CDR3 bases: TGTGCCAGCAGTGAAGACGCAGACAACATAAAATCCTACAATGAGCAGTTCTTC.